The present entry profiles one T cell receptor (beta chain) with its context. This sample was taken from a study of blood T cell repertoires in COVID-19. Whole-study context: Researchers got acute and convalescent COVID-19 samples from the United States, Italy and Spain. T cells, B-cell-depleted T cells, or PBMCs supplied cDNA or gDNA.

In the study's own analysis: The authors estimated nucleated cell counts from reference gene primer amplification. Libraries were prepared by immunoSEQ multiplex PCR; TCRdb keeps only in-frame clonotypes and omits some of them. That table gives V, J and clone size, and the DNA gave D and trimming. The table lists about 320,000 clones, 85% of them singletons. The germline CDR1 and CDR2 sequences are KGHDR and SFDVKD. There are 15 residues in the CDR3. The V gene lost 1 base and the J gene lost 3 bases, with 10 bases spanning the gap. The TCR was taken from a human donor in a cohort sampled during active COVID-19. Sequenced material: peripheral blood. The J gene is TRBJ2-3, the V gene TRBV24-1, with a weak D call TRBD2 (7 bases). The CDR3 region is CATSDLGGATDTQYF. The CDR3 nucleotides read TGTGCCACCAGTGATTTAGGGGGGGCAACAGATACGCAGTATTTT.